This record looks at one T cell receptor (beta chain) sequence and its context. The data were obtained in a study of blood T cell repertoires in COVID-19. As for the study in general: Donors in the United States, Italy and Spain gave samples during acute or convalescent COVID-19.

Sequenced by immunoSEQ multiplex PCR; TCRdb stores in-frame clones only, minus some. The sample lists 100,000 to 150,000 clones; 55% to 70% were seen once. The TCR sequence derives from a woman aged 65 to 85 with acute or convalescent COVID-19. The sequenced sample consisted of peripheral blood.

In nucleotides, the CDR3 is TGTGCCAGCAGTCTTCCTCGGGGGACAGCCAACACTGAAGCTTTCTTT. Its protein is CASSLPRGTANTEAFF. This chain uses TRBV28 with TRBJ1-1; 7 bases fit TRBD1. This CDR3 has 16 residues. Looked up from germline, CDR1 is MDHEN and CDR2 is SYDVKM. V trimming: 5 bases; J trimming: 2 bases; junction bases outside the gene matches: 11.